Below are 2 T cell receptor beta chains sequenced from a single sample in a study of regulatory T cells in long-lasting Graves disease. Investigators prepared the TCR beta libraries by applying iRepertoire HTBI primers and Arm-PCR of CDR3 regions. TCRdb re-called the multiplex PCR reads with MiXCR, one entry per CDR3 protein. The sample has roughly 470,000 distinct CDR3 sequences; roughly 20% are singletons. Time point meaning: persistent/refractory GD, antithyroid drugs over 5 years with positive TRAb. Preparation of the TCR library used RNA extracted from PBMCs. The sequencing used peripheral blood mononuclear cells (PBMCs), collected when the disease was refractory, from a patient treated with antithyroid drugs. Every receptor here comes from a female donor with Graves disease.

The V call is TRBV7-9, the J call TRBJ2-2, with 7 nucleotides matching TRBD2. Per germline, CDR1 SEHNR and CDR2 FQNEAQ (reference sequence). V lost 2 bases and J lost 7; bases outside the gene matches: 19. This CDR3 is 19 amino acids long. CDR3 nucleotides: TGTGCCAGCAGCTTACGAAGCGTATCAGGGCGGGAGTCGAGCGGGGAGCTGTTTTTT. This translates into CASSLRSVSGRESSGELFF.

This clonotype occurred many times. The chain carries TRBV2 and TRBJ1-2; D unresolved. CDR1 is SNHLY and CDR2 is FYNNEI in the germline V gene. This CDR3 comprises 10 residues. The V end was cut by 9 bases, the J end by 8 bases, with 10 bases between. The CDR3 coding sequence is TGTGCCAGACAAACATTGGGCTACACCTTC. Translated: CARQTLGYTF.